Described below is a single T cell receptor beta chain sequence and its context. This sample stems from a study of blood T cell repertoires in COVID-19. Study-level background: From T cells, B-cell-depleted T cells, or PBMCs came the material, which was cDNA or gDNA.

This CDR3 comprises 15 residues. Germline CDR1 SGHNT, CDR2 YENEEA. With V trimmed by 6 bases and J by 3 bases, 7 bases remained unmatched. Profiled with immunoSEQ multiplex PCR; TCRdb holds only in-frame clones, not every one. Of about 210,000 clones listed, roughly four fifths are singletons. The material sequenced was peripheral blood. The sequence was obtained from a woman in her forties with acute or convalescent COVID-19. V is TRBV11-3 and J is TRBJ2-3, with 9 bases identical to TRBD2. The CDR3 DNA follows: TGTGCCAGCAGTCCCGCCGCGGGAGGGACAGATACGCAGTATTTT. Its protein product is CASSPAAGGTDTQYF.